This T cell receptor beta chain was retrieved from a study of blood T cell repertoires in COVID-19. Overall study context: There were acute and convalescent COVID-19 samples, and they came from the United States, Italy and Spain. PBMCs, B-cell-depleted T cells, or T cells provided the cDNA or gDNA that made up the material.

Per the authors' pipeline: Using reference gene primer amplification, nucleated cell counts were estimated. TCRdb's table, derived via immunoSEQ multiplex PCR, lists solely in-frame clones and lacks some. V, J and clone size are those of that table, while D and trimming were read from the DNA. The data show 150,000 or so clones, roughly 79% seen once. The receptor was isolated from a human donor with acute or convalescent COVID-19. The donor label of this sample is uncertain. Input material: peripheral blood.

The CDR3 protein is CASSAGTSGVGEETQYF. CDR3 DNA sequence: TGCGCCAGCAGCGCCGGGACTAGCGGGGTTGGGGAAGAGACCCAGTACTTC. The chain is built from TRBV5-1 and TRBJ2-5; 13 nucleotides agree with TRBD2. The CDR3 has 17 residues. V gave up 4 bases and J gave up 3 bases; unmatched junction bases: 9. The germline CDR1 and CDR2 sequences are SGHRS and YFSETQ.